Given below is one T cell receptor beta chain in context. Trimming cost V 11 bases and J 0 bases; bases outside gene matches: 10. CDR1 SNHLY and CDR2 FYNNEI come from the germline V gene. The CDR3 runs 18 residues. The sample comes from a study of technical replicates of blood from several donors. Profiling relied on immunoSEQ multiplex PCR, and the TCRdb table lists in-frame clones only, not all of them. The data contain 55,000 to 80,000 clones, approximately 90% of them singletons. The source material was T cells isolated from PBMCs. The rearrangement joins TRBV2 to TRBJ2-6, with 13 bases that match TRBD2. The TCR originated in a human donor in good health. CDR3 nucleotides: TGTGCCCTTCAGGGACTAGCGGGACCATACTCTGGGGCCAACGTCCTGACTTTC. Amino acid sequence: CALQGLAGPYSGANVLTF.